Here is one T cell receptor beta chain with its context. Its specificity is not known. The data derive from a study of cytomegalovirus exposure and HLA in healthy donors. Study-wide context: Sequencing of 150 million to 200 million T cells in an earlier analysis found about 120 million unique TCR beta sequences.

A multiplex PCR was run with 60 Vbeta primers and 13 Jbeta primers. The table came from immunoSEQ multiplex PCR; TCRdb's copy has only in-frame clones and leaves some out. The sample records fewer than 200,000 clones, around 90% being singletons. The V gene lost 1 base and the J gene lost 4 bases, with 10 bases spanning the gap. This CDR3 has 14 amino acids. The germline V gene encodes CDR1 LNHDA and CDR2 SQIVND (reference sequence). The study's findings and limits: Indistinguishable V segments such as TRBV6-2 and TRBV6-3 were excluded. A later analysis associated some 16,000 TCR beta sequences with HLA alleles at a 0.05 false discovery rate. Altogether, about 160 TCR beta chains were recorded as cytomegalovirus-associated.

This TCR was sampled from a woman younger than 45 in good health and CMV-seronegative. V usage is TRBV19 and J usage is TRBJ1-2; no reliable D call. The sequencing input was PBMCs. This CDR3 is CASSIGGGSYGYTF. For the CDR3, the DNA is TGTGCCAGTAGTATAGGGGGAGGAAGCTATGGCTACACCTTC.